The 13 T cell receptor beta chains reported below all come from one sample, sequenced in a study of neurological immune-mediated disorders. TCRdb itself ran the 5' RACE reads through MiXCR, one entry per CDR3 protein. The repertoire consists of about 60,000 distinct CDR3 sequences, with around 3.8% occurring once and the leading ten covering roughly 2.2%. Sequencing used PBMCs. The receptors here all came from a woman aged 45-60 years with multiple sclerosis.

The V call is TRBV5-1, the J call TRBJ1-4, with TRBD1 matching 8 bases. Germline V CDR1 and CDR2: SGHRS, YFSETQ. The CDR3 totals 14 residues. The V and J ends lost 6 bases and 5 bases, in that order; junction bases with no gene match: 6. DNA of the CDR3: TGCGCCAGCAATCTCGGGACAGGAAATGAAAAACTGTTTTTT. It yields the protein CASNLGTGNEKLFF.

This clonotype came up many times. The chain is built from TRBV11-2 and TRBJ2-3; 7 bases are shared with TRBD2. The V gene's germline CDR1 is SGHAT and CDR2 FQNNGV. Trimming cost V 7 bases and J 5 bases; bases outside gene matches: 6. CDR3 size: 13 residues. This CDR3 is CASTQLAKDTQYF. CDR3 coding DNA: TGTGCCAGCACCCAACTAGCGAAAGATACGCAGTATTTT.

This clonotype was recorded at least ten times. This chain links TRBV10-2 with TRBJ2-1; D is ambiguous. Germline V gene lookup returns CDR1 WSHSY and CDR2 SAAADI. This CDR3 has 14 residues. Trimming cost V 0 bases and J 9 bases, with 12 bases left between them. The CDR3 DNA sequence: TGCGCCAGCAGTGAGTCGACTCGAGGTGGTGAGCAGTTCTTC. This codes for CASSESTRGGEQFF.

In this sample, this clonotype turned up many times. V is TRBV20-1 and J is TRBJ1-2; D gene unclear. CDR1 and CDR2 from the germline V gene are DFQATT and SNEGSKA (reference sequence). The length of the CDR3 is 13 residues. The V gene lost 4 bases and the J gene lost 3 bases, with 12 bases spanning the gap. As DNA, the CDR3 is TGCAGTGCTACCCACGCGGGGTACTATGGCTACACCTTC. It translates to CSATHAGYYGYTF.

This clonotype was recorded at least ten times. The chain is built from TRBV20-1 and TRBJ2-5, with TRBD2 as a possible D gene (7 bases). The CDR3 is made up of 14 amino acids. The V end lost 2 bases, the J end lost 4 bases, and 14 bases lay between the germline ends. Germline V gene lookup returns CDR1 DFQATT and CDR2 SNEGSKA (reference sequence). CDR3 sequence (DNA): TGCAGTGCTAGAATCGGGGGCGGGAGAGAGACCCAGTACTTC. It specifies CSARIGGGRETQYF.

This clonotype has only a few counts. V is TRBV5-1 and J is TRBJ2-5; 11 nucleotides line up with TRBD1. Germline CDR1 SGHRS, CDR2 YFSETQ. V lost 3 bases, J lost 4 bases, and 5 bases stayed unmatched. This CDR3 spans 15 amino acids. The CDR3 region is CASSSGQGVVETQYF. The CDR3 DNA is TGCGCCAGCAGCTCGGGACAGGGGGTTGTAGAGACCCAGTACTTC.

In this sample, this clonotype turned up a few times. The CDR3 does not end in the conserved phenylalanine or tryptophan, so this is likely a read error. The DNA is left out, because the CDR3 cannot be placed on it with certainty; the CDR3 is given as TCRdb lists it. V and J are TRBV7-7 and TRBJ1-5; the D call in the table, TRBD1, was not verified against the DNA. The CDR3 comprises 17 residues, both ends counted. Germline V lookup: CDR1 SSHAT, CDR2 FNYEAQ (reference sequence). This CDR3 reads CATISGTGGEGNQPQNI.

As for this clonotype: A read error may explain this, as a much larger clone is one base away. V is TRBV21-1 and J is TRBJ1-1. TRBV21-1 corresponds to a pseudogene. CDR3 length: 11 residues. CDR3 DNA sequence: TGTGCCAGCAGAAAAGACACCGAAGCTTTCTTT. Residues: CASRKDTEAFF.

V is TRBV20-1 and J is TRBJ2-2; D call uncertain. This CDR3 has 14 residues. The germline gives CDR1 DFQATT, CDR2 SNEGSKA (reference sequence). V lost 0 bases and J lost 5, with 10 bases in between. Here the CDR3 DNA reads TGCAGTGCTAGAGATTGGTCGCGAACCGGGGAGCTGTTTTTT. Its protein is CSARDWSRTGELFF.

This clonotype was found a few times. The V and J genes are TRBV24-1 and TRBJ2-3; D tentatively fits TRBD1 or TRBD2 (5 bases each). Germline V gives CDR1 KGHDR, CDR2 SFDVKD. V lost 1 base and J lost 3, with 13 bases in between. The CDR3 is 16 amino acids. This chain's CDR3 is CATSDLSGQGTDTQYF. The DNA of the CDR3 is TGTGCCACCAGTGATTTATCGGGGCAGGGAACAGATACGCAGTATTTT.

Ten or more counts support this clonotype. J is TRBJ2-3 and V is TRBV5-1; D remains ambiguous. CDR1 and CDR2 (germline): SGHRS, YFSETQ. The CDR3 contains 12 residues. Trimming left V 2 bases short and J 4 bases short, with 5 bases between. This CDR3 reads CASSFISDTQYF. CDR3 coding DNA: TGCGCCAGCAGCTTTATCTCAGATACGCAGTATTTT.

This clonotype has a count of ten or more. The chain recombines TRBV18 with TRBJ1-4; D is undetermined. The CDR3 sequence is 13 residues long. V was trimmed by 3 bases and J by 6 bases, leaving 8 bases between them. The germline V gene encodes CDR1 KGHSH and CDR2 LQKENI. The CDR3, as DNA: TGTGCCAGCTCACCCCGGGAGTATGAAAAACTGTTTTTT. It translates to CASSPREYEKLFF.

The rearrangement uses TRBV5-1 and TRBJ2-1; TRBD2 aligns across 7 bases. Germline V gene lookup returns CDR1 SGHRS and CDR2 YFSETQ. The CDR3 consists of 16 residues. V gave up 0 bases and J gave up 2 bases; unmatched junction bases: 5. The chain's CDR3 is CASSLEAGNPYNEQFF. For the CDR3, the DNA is TGCGCCAGCAGCTTGGAAGCGGGAAACCCCTACAATGAGCAGTTCTTC.